The rows below give T cell receptor beta chains drawn from one sample of a study of blood T cell repertoires in COVID-19. Assay used: immunoSEQ multiplex PCR; TCRdb lists only in-frame clones, some missing. The data hold around 30,000 clones, with around four fifths observed a single time. Sequences were obtained from peripheral blood. These receptors originate from a woman in her 70s with active or convalescent COVID-19. Each CDR3 is given with its conserved first and last residue. A D gene is named only where the DNA matches it firmly.

J gene	D gene	V gene	CDR3 length	CDR3 protein
TRBJ2-3	NA	TRBV5-1	16	CASRQNRHPGADTQYF
TRBJ1-3	NA	TRBV6-1	14	CASSDQFRRDTIYF
TRBJ2-7	NA	TRBV13	13	CASSLGRDYEQYF
TRBJ1-2	TRBD1	TRBV7-2	15	CASSFSDRGAGGYTF
TRBJ2-1	NA	TRBV5-1	16	CASSLNEGGGYNEQFF
TRBJ1-2	NA	TRBV24-1	13	CATSDLSWAGYTF
TRBJ2-7	TRBD1	TRBV6-5	14	CASRRGQGAGEQYF
TRBJ1-6	TRBD1	TRBV9	16	CASSGDRGGYDSPLHF
TRBJ1-5	NA	TRBV28	14	CASTAGGGDQPQHF
TRBJ2-2	TRBD2	TRBV6-6	14	CASSYGGSPGELFF
TRBJ2-5	NA	TRBV27	14	CASSLNSGRETQYF
TRBJ2-7	TRBD2	TRBV6-2/TRBV6-3	16	CASSYSGLAEPYEQYF
TRBJ2-5	NA	TRBV27	13	CASRQSGGETQYF
TRBJ2-5	TRBD2	TRBV7-7	16	CASSSLAGGRQETQYF
TRBJ2-7	NA	TRBV19	14	CASSIDRNPGEQYF
TRBJ2-7	TRBD2	TRBV16	17	CASSPGPMASGSYEQYF
TRBJ2-3	NA	TRBV19	16	CASSSSGWRHTDTQYF
TRBJ2-7	NA	TRBV19	14	CASSISAGPYEQYF
TRBJ2-7	TRBD1	TRBV7-2	14	CASSPHRGPYEQYF
TRBJ1-1	NA	TRBV5-1	14	CASSFRGGSTEAFF
TRBJ1-1	NA	TRBV5-6	15	CASSPHNTGSTEAFF
TRBJ2-4	NA	TRBV21-1	16	CASSIGQSGTKNIQYF
TRBJ1-3	NA	TRBV7-9	15	CASSSLTGSGNTIYF
TRBJ2-1	TRBD2	TRBV30	17	CAWSMGLAGESYNEQFF
TRBJ2-1	TRBD2	TRBV4-3	15	CASSQTAGVGNEQFF
TRBJ2-2	NA	TRBV13	12	CASSLWTGELFF
TRBJ1-5	TRBD1	TRBV28	13	CASSTGVYQPQHF
TRBJ1-6	TRBD1	TRBV9	16	CASSGGGTGENSPLHF
TRBJ1-2	TRBD1	TRBV27	17	CASSSRRTGGPQRGYTF
TRBJ2-1	TRBD2	TRBV24-1	17	CATSDPTGRAVANEQFF
TRBJ2-6	TRBD1	TRBV10-2	17	CASRGGQGASGANVLTF
TRBJ1-4	NA	TRBV3-1/TRBV3-2	17	CASSQEANRTTNEKLFF
TRBJ1-1	NA	TRBV7-8	13	CASSLGGRVEAFF
TRBJ1-2	NA	TRBV2	13	CASSLMYREGYTF
TRBJ2-3	TRBD2	TRBV2	19	CASSDPGTSGRSLTDTQYF
TRBJ1-4	NA	TRBV15	13	CATSRDPVEKLFF
TRBJ2-5	NA	TRBV19	14	CASSIDFSGGTQYF
TRBJ1-2	TRBD1	TRBV6-1	13	CASSEDRGRGYTF
TRBJ2-3	NA	TRBV7-9	14	CASSLRFSPDTQYF
TRBJ2-5	TRBD1	TRBV19	13	CASEQGAGETQYF
TRBJ2-3	TRBD2	TRBV27	15	CASRPLAGTTDTQYF
TRBJ2-2	NA	TRBV5-1	14	CASSSDFNTGELFF
TRBJ2-6	TRBD1	TRBV9	17	CASSVGTGGSGANVLTF
TRBJ2-5	NA	TRBV19	14	CASSIVSQRETQYF
TRBJ1-4	NA	TRBV7-9	14	CASSLEGVGEKLFF
TRBJ1-6	TRBD1	TRBV5-1	16	CASSPRDRKENSPLHF